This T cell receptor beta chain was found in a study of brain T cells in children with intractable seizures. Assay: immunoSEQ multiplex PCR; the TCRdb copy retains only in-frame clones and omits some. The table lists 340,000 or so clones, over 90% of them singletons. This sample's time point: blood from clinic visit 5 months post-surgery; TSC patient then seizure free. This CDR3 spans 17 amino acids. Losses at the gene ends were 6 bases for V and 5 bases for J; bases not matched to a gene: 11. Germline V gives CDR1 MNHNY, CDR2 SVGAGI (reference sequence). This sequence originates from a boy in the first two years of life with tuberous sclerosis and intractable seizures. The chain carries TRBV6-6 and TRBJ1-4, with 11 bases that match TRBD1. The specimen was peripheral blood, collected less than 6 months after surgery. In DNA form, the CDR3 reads TGTGCCAGCAGACGAATCCGGACAGGGGGCCTGAATGAAAAACTGTTTTTT. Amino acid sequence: CASRRIRTGGLNEKLFF.